A selection of T cell receptor beta chains follows, all from one sample in a study of CD8+ T cells in alopecia areata. TCRdb's copy holds only in-frame clones and misses some; the assay was immunoSEQ multiplex PCR. The sample records around 200,000 clones, roughly 61% being singletons. The sequenced sample was CD8+ T cells sorted from blood, obtained at week 24, from a patient treated with tofacitinib. These receptors were taken from a human donor with alopecia areata. The CDR3 runs from the conserved cysteine through the conserved F or W. D genes are given only for firm matches. The size entry is marked missing in some rows and otherwise reads once, few, many or a size class.

TGTGCCAGCAGCTTAGCGCGGCGAAGGCTAGCGGGGGGAGAGACCCAGTACTTC	CASSLARRRLAGGETQYF	TRBJ2-5	TRBD2	few	TRBV7-9
TGTGCCAGCAGGGACACAGGGGACCCCACAGATACGCAGTATTTT	CASRDTGDPTDTQYF	TRBJ2-3	TRBD1	few	TRBV7-3
TGCAGCGTTGTAATACCTAACACCGGGGAGCTGTTTTTT	CSVVIPNTGELFF	TRBJ2-2	.	.	TRBV29-1
TGTGCTAGTGGCCCGTCCGGGCCGTGGGAGCACATTCAGTACTTC	CASGPSGPWEHIQYF	TRBJ2-4	.	.	TRBV12-5
TGTGCCAGCAGCGAATTGTTCGGTCCTGAAGCTTTCTTT	CASSELFGPEAFF	TRBJ1-1	.	.	TRBV9
TGTGCCAGCAGCTTAGCACGGGACTATGGCTACACCTTC	CASSLARDYGYTF	TRBJ1-2	.	.	TRBV7-8
TGCGCCAGCAGCCAAGAGACTAGCTACGGGGAGCTGTTTTTT	CASSQETSYGELFF	TRBJ2-2	TRBD2	.	TRBV4-1
TGTGCCAGCAGCCCGGTTCAGGGGGACTATGGCTACACCTTC	CASSPVQGDYGYTF	TRBJ1-2	TRBD1	.	TRBV5-6
TGTGCCAGCAGCTCCTCGACGCGGGGGTTCTGGGGAGATGAGCAGTTCTTC	CASSSSTRGFWGDEQFF	TRBJ2-1	TRBD2	.	TRBV9
TGCAGCGTTCCCCATTCCGGGGCCCCGGATGGCTACACCTTC	CSVPHSGAPDGYTF	TRBJ1-2	.	once	TRBV29-1
TGTGCCTCCTCCTTAAACTATGGCTACACCTTC	CASSLNYGYTF	TRBJ1-2	.	.	TRBV7-9
TGCAGCGATAAAAGGGACACCGGTTGGGGCTACACCTTC	CSDKRDTGWGYTF	TRBJ1-2	.	.	TRBV29-1
TGTGCCAGCAGTGAGGGGGGGACCCAGTACTTC	CASSEGGTQYF	TRBJ2-5	.	.	TRBV6-5
TGCAGCGCTGAACACTCCTACGAGCAGTACTTC	CSAEHSYEQYF	TRBJ2-7	.	.	TRBV29-1
TGCAGCGTTGAATCGTCGACTAACTATGGCTACACCTTC	CSVESSTNYGYTF	TRBJ1-2	.	few	TRBV29-1
TGTGCCAGCAGTGACACGACTTATCGGGACCTCCGGAAGGGCCACGAGCAGTACTTC	CASSDTTYRDLRKGHEQYF	TRBJ2-7	.	.	TRBV6-1
TGTGCCAGCTCCTATCAGGGGGGTGAAAAGCCCCAGCATTTT	CASSYQGGEKPQHF	TRBJ1-5	TRBD1	few	TRBV27
TGTGCCTGGAGTGGAACAGGGAGAGGGGGCGAGCAGTACTTC	CAWSGTGRGGEQYF	TRBJ2-7	.	.	TRBV30
TGTGCCAGCACCCCGGGACAGCTATCAAACTATGGCTACACCTTC	CASTPGQLSNYGYTF	TRBJ1-2	TRBD1	few	TRBV2
TGTGCCAGCAGCCCGGGGGGCATCGGGGAGCTGTTTTTT	CASSPGGIGELFF	TRBJ2-2	.	.	TRBV5-6
TGCAGCGTTGATCGGGAGGCGGTAGATGGCTACACCTTC	CSVDREAVDGYTF	TRBJ1-2	.	.	TRBV29-1
TGTGCCAGCGGAGGGGGAGGGTCCACAGATACGCAGTATTTT	CASGGGGSTDTQYF	TRBJ2-3	.	once	TRBV2
TGTGCCAGCAGTGGGAGCTCCTATAATTCACCCCTCCACTTT	CASSGSSYNSPLHF	TRBJ1-6	.	.	TRBV2
TGTGCCAGCAGTAGGGGACAGGGGGGGCATCAGCCCCAGCATTTT	CASSRGQGGHQPQHF	TRBJ1-5	TRBD1	.	TRBV2
TGCGCCAGCAGCCAACCTTCCGGACTAGCGGGGGGACTAGCCAAAAACATTCAGTACTTC	CASSQPSGLAGGLAKNIQYF	TRBJ2-4	TRBD2	few	TRBV4-1
TGTGCCAGTAGTATAGGCGCCCTGGACAGGGACGAGCAGTACTTC	CASSIGALDRDEQYF	TRBJ2-7	TRBD1	.	TRBV19
TGCGCCAGCAGCCCGGCTGCGGGGAATGAGCAGTTCTTC	CASSPAAGNEQFF	TRBJ2-1	.	.	TRBV4-1
TGCGCCAGCAGCTCCCCCAAGACAGGGGGCATCTACGAGCAGTACTTC	CASSSPKTGGIYEQYF	TRBJ2-7	TRBD1	.	TRBV5-1
TGTGCCAGCAGCTCCCCCGGGACAGGGACCGGGGAGCTGTTTTTT	CASSSPGTGTGELFF	TRBJ2-2	TRBD1	.	TRBV7-9
TGTGCCAGCAGCGCCTCAGGGGGTAGCCGGGTTGAGCAGTTCTTC	CASSASGGSRVEQFF	TRBJ2-1	TRBD1	.	TRBV9
TGCGCCAGCAGCCAGAGCGGGGGGGTTCCCGATACGCAGTATTTT	CASSQSGGVPDTQYF	TRBJ2-3	TRBD2	.	TRBV4-1
TGTGCCAGCAGCTTGCTCCGGGACAGGGTGCCCCTTGGAAACACCATATATTTT	CASSLLRDRVPLGNTIYF	TRBJ1-3	TRBD1	.	TRBV11-2
TGTGCCAGCAGTTCCCCGGGGCCCATCTACGAGCAGTACTTC	CASSSPGPIYEQYF	TRBJ2-7	.	.	TRBV27
TGTGCCAGCAGCTTTCGAATGGGACAGACCACCGGGGAGCTGTTTTTT	CASSFRMGQTTGELFF	TRBJ2-2	TRBD1	few	TRBV7-3
TGTGCCAGCAGCTGGGGGACCTCCTACAATGAGCAGTTCTTC	CASSWGTSYNEQFF	TRBJ2-1	.	.	TRBV5-6
TGCAGCGTTGTGGGCGGGGGCCCCCACGAGCAGTACTTC	CSVVGGGPHEQYF	TRBJ2-7	.	.	TRBV29-1
TGTGCCATCAGTGAGCCGACAGGGCTCAATCAGCCCCAGCATTTT	CAISEPTGLNQPQHF	TRBJ1-5	TRBD1	few	TRBV10-3
TGTGCCAGCAGCGGGGACAGCTTCACCGGGGAGCTGTTTTTT	CASSGDSFTGELFF	TRBJ2-2	TRBD1	.	TRBV13
TGTGCCAGCAGCCTAGGGGTATCGGCTAATGAAAAACTGTTTTTT	CASSLGVSANEKLFF	TRBJ1-4	.	few	TRBV7-9
TGTGCCAGTCGTTTAGGCCCCACTGAAGCTTTCTTT	CASRLGPTEAFF	TRBJ1-1	.	few	TRBV19
TGCGCCAGCAGCCCCGACAGGGTCCAAGAGACCCAGTACTTC	CASSPDRVQETQYF	TRBJ2-5	TRBD1	.	TRBV23-1
TGTGCCAGCAGTGAAGGATCTCGGGGTTTCTATGGCTACACCTTC	CASSEGSRGFYGYTF	TRBJ1-2	.	.	TRBV2
TGTGCCAGCAGCTGGCTGGAGAAAGTGGGTGAGCAGTTCTTC	CASSWLEKVGEQFF	TRBJ2-1	.	.	TRBV7-9
TGTGCCAGCAGCTACGCAGTTGCGCAGTATTTT	CASSYAVAQYF	TRBJ2-3	.	few	TRBV28
TGTGCCAGCAGCTCCGGATTCTACGAGCAGTACTTC	CASSSGFYEQYF	TRBJ2-7	.	.	TRBV7-2
TGCGCCAGCAGCCAAGATGCAGGTTCCTACGAGCAGTACTTC	CASSQDAGSYEQYF	TRBJ2-7	.	.	TRBV4-1
TGTGCCAGCAGCTTAGTCGGCAGCGTAAATGAGCAGTTCTTC	CASSLVGSVNEQFF	TRBJ2-1	.	.	TRBV7-6